This TCR beta chain was observed in a study of blood T cell repertoires in COVID-19. Overall study: COVID-19 samples, acute and convalescent, were from the United States, Italy and Spain. From T cells, B-cell-depleted T cells, or PBMCs came the material, which was cDNA or gDNA.

The CDR3 is 15 amino acids. The V end lost 6 bases, the J end lost 2 bases, and 14 bases lay between the germline ends. Germline-derived CDR1 and CDR2 are LGHDT and YNNKEL (reference sequence). As originally analysed: Amplification with reference gene primers provided the estimates of nucleated cell counts. Sequenced by immunoSEQ multiplex PCR; TCRdb stores in-frame clones only, minus some. V, J and clone size are those of that table, while D and trimming were read from the DNA. The sample holds fewer than 30,000 clones; over 75% are singletons and the top ten take roughly 15%. This sequence originates from a man between 65 and 85 years old with active COVID-19. V and J are TRBV3-1 (or the pseudogene TRBV3-2) and TRBJ1-3, with a tentative D call TRBD1 (6 bases). Material for sequencing was peripheral blood. The CDR3 loop is CASSPERTAGNTIYF. The CDR3 DNA reads as TGTGCCAGCAGTCCAGAGCGGACAGCTGGAAACACCATATATTTT.